Listed here are 24 T cell receptor beta chains from one sample, sequenced in a study of vaccination effects on CD4 cells after COVID-19. Which antigens these TCRs recognize remains unknown. Antigen-specific CD4+ T cells were first expanded with viral peptide pools by the ViraFEST assay and only then sequenced. Following an approximately 11-day culture, CD4+ T cells were purified. Each person got two doses of an mRNA SARS-CoV-2 vaccine, BNT162b2 or mRNA-1273. TCRdb's table, derived via immunoSEQ multiplex PCR, lists solely in-frame clones and lacks some. The sample has some 30,000 clones; 80% to 90% are singletons. Sequenced here: CD4+ T cells from PBMCs cultured with HCoV-NL63 spike peptides, sampled after COVID-19 vaccination. The receptors originated from a human donor who received a COVID-19 vaccine. Some clones in this sample may be carry-over from other donors' samples.

The genes are TRBV18 and TRBJ2-2; D might be TRBD1 (5 bases). The V end was cut by 3 bases, the J end by 6 bases, with 11 bases between. Per the germline V gene, CDR1 is KGHSH and CDR2 is LQKENI. This CDR3 is 14 amino acids long. The CDR3 loop is CASSPITGPGELFF. In DNA form, the CDR3 reads TGTGCCAGCTCACCGATCACAGGACCCGGGGAGCTGTTTTTT.

The J gene is TRBJ2-7, the V gene TRBV5-1; TRBD2 is a possible D gene (5 bases). The CDR3 has 17 amino acids. V lost 4 bases to trimming and J lost 6 bases, with 26 bases between them. The germline CDR1 and CDR2 sequences are SGHRS and YFSETQ. The CDR3 DNA sequence: TGCGCCAGCAGCCACGACACGACACCGGGAACAGATCGCGAGCAGTACTTC. Its translation: CASSHDTTPGTDREQYF.

The rearrangement uses TRBV2 and TRBJ1-6, with D hard to call. The CDR3 runs to 15 residues. Germline CDR1 is SNHLY and CDR2 is FYNNEI. With 6 bases removed from V and 10 bases from J, the gap between germline ends came to 19 bases. For the CDR3, the DNA is TGTGCCAGCAGCTCACGTCCAGATAGTGGGTCACCCCTCCACTTT. Translation: CASSSRPDSGSPLHF.

This clone was observed a handful of times. The chain combines TRBV6-6 with TRBJ2-7; D uncertain. The germline V gene has CDR1 MNHNY and CDR2 SVGAGI (reference sequence). The CDR3 is made up of 12 amino acids. Trimming left V 4 bases short and J 7 bases short, with 11 bases between. In DNA form, the CDR3 reads TGTGCCAGCAGTTCCCCCTCGGATGAGCAGTACGTC. Translated: CASSSPSDEQYV.

V gene TRBV2 combines with J gene TRBJ2-7, with D possibly matching TRBD2 (5 bases). This CDR3 is 12 amino acids long. Germline V gene lookup returns CDR1 SNHLY and CDR2 FYNNEI. V dropped 6 bases and J dropped 0 bases, with 6 bases sitting between them. The CDR3 DNA reads as TGTGCCAGCAGGACTACCTCCTACGAGCAGTACTTC. Its translation is CASRTTSYEQYF.

The V call is TRBV6-5, the J call TRBJ1-2, with TRBD1 as a possible D gene (5 bases). Trimming took 6 bases from V and 0 from J, leaving 14 bases between them. The CDR3 has 15 amino acids. Germline V CDR1 and CDR2: MNHEY, SVGAGI. As DNA, the CDR3 is TGTGCCAGCAGAAGAACAGGATACGCTAACTATGGCTACACCTTC. Residues: CASRRTGYANYGYTF.

V is TRBV30 and J is TRBJ2-5, with 12 nucleotides matching TRBD2. Trimming at V came to 0 bases and at J to 10 bases, leaving 9 bases not matched to a gene. CDR1 and CDR2 from the germline V gene are GTSNPN and SVGIG (reference sequence). The CDR3 length is 15 residues. The CDR3: CAWSVLLAGGGSQYF. CDR3 coding DNA: TGTGCCTGGAGTGTACTACTAGCGGGGGGAGGGAGCCAGTACTTC.

The rearrangement joins TRBV28 to TRBJ1-5; 8 bases agree with TRBD1. The trim removed 6 bases at V and 3 bases at J, leaving 4 bases unmatched. This CDR3 has 14 residues. Germline CDR1 and CDR2: MDHEN and SYDVKM. The CDR3 DNA reads TGTGCCAGCAGAGACAGGGGCCCCAATCAGCCCCAGCATTTT. It encodes CASRDRGPNQPQHF.

The chain recombines TRBV18 with TRBJ2-1; D is unclear. The CDR3 has 15 residues. Germline assignment: CDR1 KGHSH and CDR2 LQKENI. Trimming removed 3 bases from V and 0 bases from J, with 9 bases in between. As DNA, the CDR3 is TGTGCCAGCTCACCCCGCACAAGCTCCTACAATGAGCAGTTCTTC. The encoded protein is CASSPRTSSYNEQFF.

V and J are TRBV4-1 and TRBJ2-5, with D unclear. Per germline, CDR1 MGHRA and CDR2 YSYEKL. Trimming removed 2 bases from V and 3 bases from J, with 7 bases in between. The CDR3 extends over 13 amino acids. This CDR3 is CASSQSGKETQYF. CDR3 coding DNA: TGCGCCAGCAGCCAATCGGGTAAAGAGACCCAGTACTTC.

V is TRBV6-4 and J is TRBJ1-1; TRBD1 aligns across 8 bases. The ends lost 5 bases at V and 3 bases at J; junction bases unmatched: 2. The CDR3 has 13 amino acids. Germline V gene lookup returns CDR1 MRHNA and CDR2 SNTAGT. The CDR3 spells CASSRGQDTEAFF. In DNA form, the CDR3 reads TGTGCCAGCAGTAGGGGACAGGACACTGAAGCTTTCTTT.

The gene calls are TRBV27 and TRBJ2-7; possibly TRBD1 or TRBD2 for D (5 bases each). Between the trimmed V and J ends, which lost 4 bases and 6 bases, there was a span of 22 bases. Germline V gene data show CDR1 as MNHEY and CDR2 as SMNVEV (reference sequence). This CDR3 region has 16 residues. The CDR3 bases are TGTGCCAGCAGTTCCCGTACAGGAATGGGAGTGTCCGAGCAGTACGTC. Translated, it gives CASSSRTGMGVSEQYV.

The rearrangement links TRBV18 to TRBJ2-1, with D uncertain. Germline V CDR1 and CDR2: KGHSH, LQKENI. V was trimmed by 3 bases and J by 7 bases, leaving 10 bases between them. The CDR3 contains 13 residues. The CDR3 reads CASSPAMGNEQFF. The CDR3 DNA reads as TGTGCCAGCTCACCGGCCATGGGAAATGAGCAGTTCTTC.

V gene TRBV19 combines with J gene TRBJ2-6, with D uncertain. The CDR3 extends over 15 amino acids. The V and J ends lost 3 bases and 1 base respectively, with 7 bases between them. In germline, CDR1 is LNHDA, CDR2 SQIVND (reference sequence). The CDR3 here is CASSIQASGANVLTF. The CDR3, as DNA: TGTGCCAGTAGTATTCAGGCGTCTGGGGCCAACGTCCTGACTTTC.

The chain recombines TRBV28 with TRBJ2-6; D is unresolved. Germline values: CDR1 MDHEN, CDR2 SYDVKM. This CDR3 has 15 residues. Trimming cost V 6 bases and J 4 bases, with 13 bases left between them. CDR3 protein: CASSSTPGGANVLTF. Here the CDR3 DNA reads TGTGCCAGCAGCAGTACACCAGGAGGGGCCAACGTCCTGACTTTC.

This rearrangement joins TRBV19 to TRBJ1-6, with 7 bases that match TRBD1. J gave up 9 bases and V 7 bases, and 12 bases lay outside the gene matches. Germline CDR1 LNHDA, CDR2 SQIVND (reference sequence). This CDR3 has 15 residues. This CDR3 is CASTSGGGILSPLHF. CDR3 DNA sequence: TGTGCCAGTACATCAGGGGGGGGGATTCTTTCACCCCTCCACTTT.

In this sample, this clone turned up a few times. This chain uses TRBV30 with TRBJ1-6, with no clear D. The CDR3 spans 13 residues. Germline values: CDR1 GTSNPN, CDR2 SVGIG (reference sequence). V was pared by 7 bases and J by 7 bases, with 14 bases between. The chain's CDR3 is CASRPTLNSPLHF. The CDR3 DNA reads TGTGCCTCACGACCTACCCTAAATTCACCCCTCCACTTT. Supplemented by reference TRBV30 and TRBJ1-6, the full variable domain reads SQTIHQWPATLVQPVGSPLSLECTVEGTSNPNLYWYRQAAGRGLQLLFYSVGIGQISSEVPQNLSASRPQDRQFILSSKKLLLSDSGFYLCASRPTLNSPLHFGNGTRLTVT.

This chain uses TRBV3-1 (or the pseudogene TRBV3-2) with TRBJ1-2; a weak D match, TRBD1 (6 bases). V lost 2 bases and J 5 bases, leaving 15 bases between the germline ends. The V gene's germline CDR1 is LGHDT and CDR2 YNNKEL (reference sequence). The CDR3 extends over 15 amino acids. The CDR3 region is CASSQQGKGGYGYTF. The CDR3 bases are TGTGCCAGCAGCCAACAGGGTAAAGGGGGATATGGCTACACCTTC.

This clone was seen a handful of times. The chain is built from TRBV11-3 and TRBJ2-2; TRBD1 agrees at 7 bases. The V and J ends lost 2 bases and 5 bases, in that order; junction bases with no gene match: 5. The CDR3 spans 15 residues. The V gene's germline CDR1 is SGHNT and CDR2 YENEEA. CDR3 loop: CASSLLEGATGELFF. CDR3 DNA: TGTGCCAGCAGCTTACTAGAGGGGGCGACCGGGGAGCTGTTTTTT.

The chain combines TRBV6-5 with TRBJ1-1; D is unresolved. Germline V gives CDR1 MNHEY, CDR2 SVGAGI. CDR3 size: 16 residues. V lost 0 bases, J lost 0 bases, and 11 bases lay in between. CDR3 residues: CASSYSSGRMNTEAFF. CDR3 coding DNA: TGTGCCAGCAGTTACTCGTCTGGCAGAATGAACACTGAAGCTTTCTTT.

This clone has a handful of counts. The chain joins TRBV12-3 or TRBV12-4 to TRBJ2-4; D is unresolved. The CDR3 is 12 residues long. Trimming took off 3 bases at V and 5 bases at J, with 5 bases between the two ends. Here the CDR3 reads CASSFSENIQYF. CDR3 in DNA: TGTGCCAGCAGTTTTTCGGAAAACATTCAGTACTTC.

The chain employs TRBV5-1 and TRBJ1-2; no definite D call. The germline V gene has CDR1 SGHRS and CDR2 YFSETQ. This CDR3 is 15 amino acids long. The V end was cut by 4 bases, the J end by 4 bases, with 17 bases between. As DNA, the CDR3 is TGCGCCAGCAGCCCAATGGCCGGCCAACCCTATGGCTACACCTTC. It codes for CASSPMAGQPYGYTF.

This clone was detected only once. The chain employs TRBV7-2 and TRBJ2-3; 9 bases line up with TRBD1. Germline CDR1 and CDR2: SGHTA and FQGNSA. This CDR3 region has 15 residues. J was trimmed by 8 bases and V by 6 bases; bases with no gene match: 12. CDR3 in DNA: TGTGCCAGCAGACTCGGGACAGGGCCTATGAGTACGCAGTATTTT. Encoded protein: CASRLGTGPMSTQYF.

This CDR3 reads CASSYSSRRRGAVDTEAFF. The CDR3 coding sequence is TGTGCCAGCAGTTACTCCTCTCGTCGTCGGGGGGCCGTAGACACTGAAGCTTTCTTT. The chain employs TRBV6-2 or TRBV6-3 and TRBJ1-1, with D possibly matching TRBD1 (6 bases). V was cut by 0 bases and J by 3 bases, with 23 bases left in between. The CDR3 sequence is 19 residues long. Germline CDR1 reads MNHEY; CDR2 reads SVGEGT.